A selection of T cell receptor beta chains follows, all from one sample in a study of post-analysis software for immune sequencing data. In TCRdb, the PCR reads were re-called with MiXCR into one record per CDR3 protein. The table includes about 820,000 distinct CDR3 sequences, about 53% detected once. Sequenced material: blood. The receptors stem from a girl between 10 and 17 years old with multiple sclerosis. Both conserved end residues are part of each CDR3. The D gene is left open where the match is weak. Clone sizes are given selectively: once, few, many, or a class where the clone is expanded.

clone_size	j_call	cdr3_length	d_call	v_call	cdr3_nt	cdr3_aa
few	TRBJ2-4	17	.	TRBV6-5	TGTGCCAGCAGTTACTCGGTAGCAGCCCGAGCCAAAAACATTCAGTACTTC	CASSYSVAARAKNIQYF
.	TRBJ2-1	13	.	TRBV24-1	TGTGCCACCAGTGATTTGCTTGAGAGCGAGCAGTTCTTC	CATSDLLESEQFF
few	TRBJ2-2	15	.	TRBV5-1	TGCGCCAGCAGCTTGGGGGGAGATCAGACCGGGGAGCTGTTTTTT	CASSLGGDQTGELFF
many	TRBJ2-5	14	.	TRBV6-6	TGTGCCAGCAGTTACTCGAACAGGGAAGAGACCCAGTACTTC	CASSYSNREETQYF
.	TRBJ1-2	16	.	TRBV12-3/TRBV12-4	TGTGCCAACTCCCCCGGGCTAGTAACCTTTAACTATGGCTACACCTTC	CANSPGLVTFNYGYTF
few	TRBJ2-6	13	.	TRBV11-2	TGTGCCAGCAGCTTAGGACTAGAACCCGTCCTGACTTTC	CASSLGLEPVLTF
.	TRBJ2-5	15	TRBD2	TRBV30	TGTGCCTGGAGCACGGGACTAGCGGGAGGAGAGACCCAGTACTTC	CAWSTGLAGGETQYF
once	TRBJ2-7	15	.	TRBV6-5	TGTGCCAGCAGCCCTACCAGGGGGGGTTCCTACGAGCAGTACTTC	CASSPTRGGSYEQYF
.	TRBJ2-1	15	TRBD2	TRBV20-1	TGCAGTGCCCTTACCTTAGCGGGTGGGGACAATGAGCAGTTCTTC	CSALTLAGGDNEQFF
.	TRBJ2-5	17	TRBD2	TRBV9	TGTGCCAGCAGCGTAGAAGGCGGTCTAGCGGGGGCAGAGACCCAGTACTTC	CASSVEGGLAGAETQYF
few	TRBJ1-2	14	TRBD1	TRBV29-1	TGCAGCGTCTCACGGAACAGGGGGAACTATGGCTACACCTTC	CSVSRNRGNYGYTF
.	TRBJ2-7	16	TRBD1	TRBV4-1	TGCGCCAGCAGCCCATATAAGACAGGGCCGGCCTACGAGCAGTACTTC	CASSPYKTGPAYEQYF
.	TRBJ1-1	16	.	TRBV4-1	TGCGCCAGCAGCTACGGGGGTGAACCTATGAACACTGAAGCTTTCTTT	CASSYGGEPMNTEAFF
.	TRBJ2-7	15	.	TRBV7-6	TGTGCCAGCAGCTTAGATCCGAGCAGGGCCTACGAGCAGTACTTC	CASSLDPSRAYEQYF
.	TRBJ1-2	14	.	TRBV11-2	TGTGCCAGCAGCGCGGACAGCCTGAACTATGGCTACACCTTC	CASSADSLNYGYTF
.	TRBJ1-6	14	.	TRBV4-2	TGTGCCAGCAGCCAAGCCGGTAGGGATTCACCCCTCCACTTT	CASSQAGRDSPLHF
.	TRBJ1-2	17	.	TRBV20-1	TGCAGTGCTAGAGATCGGGGGGGTAGGTTAGATAACTATGGCTACACCTTC	CSARDRGGRLDNYGYTF
few	TRBJ1-1	11	.	TRBV29-1	TGCAGCGTTGTGGGGCACACTGAAGCTTTCTTT	CSVVGHTEAFF
few	TRBJ1-1	12	.	TRBV6-5	TGTGCCAGCACCAGGGGAAGTACTGAAGCTTTCTTT	CASTRGSTEAFF
few	TRBJ2-7	18	TRBD2	TRBV12-3/TRBV12-4	TGTGCCAGCAGCAATAAACGACTAGCGGGTCACAGATCCTACGAGCAGTACTTC	CASSNKRLAGHRSYEQYF
.	TRBJ1-5	15	.	TRBV4-1	TGCGCCAGCAGCCAAGTGAGGGGGTGGAATCAGCCCCAGCATTTT	CASSQVRGWNQPQHF
.	TRBJ1-5	14	.	TRBV5-5	TGTGCCAGCAGCTTAGGGACACAGTATCAGCCCCAGCATTTT	CASSLGTQYQPQHF
.	TRBJ2-7	14	.	TRBV5-1	TGCGCCAGCAGCTTGGAATTAGGGGCCTACGAGCAGTACTTC	CASSLELGAYEQYF
.	TRBJ2-1	15	.	TRBV20-1	TGCAGTGCCCCACCCGTCCTAGCCAGATACAATGAGCAGTTCTTC	CSAPPVLARYNEQFF
.	TRBJ2-5	14	.	TRBV6-1	TGTGCCAGCAGTGAAGGAGTAGGACAAGAGACCCAGTACTTC	CASSEGVGQETQYF
.	TRBJ1-5	16	TRBD1	TRBV29-1	TGCAGCGTAACTTATGCCGGGACAGATAGCAATCAGCCCCAGCATTTT	CSVTYAGTDSNQPQHF
few	TRBJ2-5	13	.	TRBV29-1	TGCAGCGCCCCACGGGGGGCAGGAGAGACCCAGTACTTC	CSAPRGAGETQYF
few	TRBJ2-4	14	TRBD1	TRBV20-1	TGCAGTGCCCCGGAGACAGGGATACCGAACATTCAGTACTTC	CSAPETGIPNIQYF
.	TRBJ2-6	16	.	TRBV29-1	TGCAGCGTTGAAGCTCTTACACCCTCTGGGGCCAACGTCCGGACTTTC	CSVEALTPSGANVRTF